A single sample is the source of the 29 T cell receptor beta chains below, sequenced in a study of cytomegalovirus exposure and HLA in healthy donors. The PCR employed 60 Vbeta primers together with 13 Jbeta primers. Generated by immunoSEQ multiplex PCR, the TCRdb table keeps only in-frame clones and is missing some. The sample holds over 110,000 clones, roughly four fifths seen once. What was sequenced was PBMCs. Receptors originate from a woman between 50 and 59 years old in good health and CMV-seropositive.

Only a few counts were recorded for this clone. J is TRBJ2-1 and V is TRBV4-1, with 9 bases fitting TRBD1. The CDR3 is 19 amino acids. Germline trimming cut 0 bases from V and 2 bases from J; bases unmatched to any gene: 11. Germline CDR1 is MGHRA and CDR2 is YSYEKL. CDR3: CASSQDGQGRYLPYNEQFF. For the CDR3, the DNA is TGCGCCAGCAGCCAAGATGGACAGGGGCGCTACCTCCCCTACAATGAGCAGTTCTTC.

The V gene is TRBV5-1, the J gene TRBJ2-7, with 10 bases that match TRBD2. CDR1 and CDR2 (germline): SGHRS, YFSETQ. Trimming removed 0 bases from V and 4 bases from J; junction bases left unmatched: 7. The length of the CDR3 is 16 residues. The CDR3 region has the DNA TGCGCCAGCAGCTTGGTGCTAGCGGGGGAACATTACGAGCAGTACTTC. It specifies CASSLVLAGEHYEQYF.

This clone occurred a few times. CDR3 residues: CASSFSGWNTEAFF. CDR3 DNA: TGCGCCAGCAGCTTCTCAGGGTGGAACACTGAAGCTTTCTTT. This chain uses TRBV5-1 with TRBJ1-1; D might be TRBD1 (5 bases). Between the trimmed V and J ends, which lost 2 bases and 1 base, there was a span of 9 bases. Germline V gene data show CDR1 as SGHRS and CDR2 as YFSETQ. This CDR3 has 14 amino acids. Filled out from reference TRBV5-1 and TRBJ1-1, the complete variable domain reads KAGVTQTPRYLIKTRGQQVTLSCSPISGHRSVSWYQQTPGQGLQFLFEYFSETQRNKGNFPGRFSGRQFSNSRSEMNVSTLELGDSALYLCASSFSGWNTEAFFGQGTRLTVV.

The chain links TRBV4-3 to TRBJ2-1; 15 nucleotides agree with TRBD2. The CDR3 is 17 residues long. Trimming at V came to 0 bases and at J to 7 bases, leaving 4 bases not matched to a gene. Germline values: CDR1 LGHNA, CDR2 YSLEER. The CDR3 spells CASSQDGLAGGRNEQFF. CDR3 sequence (DNA): TGCGCCAGCAGCCAAGACGGACTAGCGGGGGGGAGGAATGAGCAGTTCTTC.

The chain uses TRBV7-2 and TRBJ1-5; D ambiguous. The CDR3 runs 13 residues. The germline V gene has CDR1 SGHTA and CDR2 FQGNSA. The V and J ends lost 1 base and 7 bases respectively, with 8 bases between them. This CDR3 is CASSLGVPQPQHF. CDR3 nucleotides: TGTGCCAGCAGCTTAGGAGTACCCCAGCCCCAGCATTTT.

V gene TRBV4-2 combines with J gene TRBJ1-4; TRBD1 agrees at 7 bases. The CDR3 loop spans 15 amino acids. V was pared by 5 bases and J by 0 bases, with 3 bases of the junction left unmatched. Germline V gene data show CDR1 as LGHNA and CDR2 as YNFKEQ. The CDR3 loop is CASSLGTATNEKLFF. CDR3 sequence (DNA): TGTGCCAGCAGCTTGGGGACAGCAACTAATGAAAAACTGTTTTTT.

The J gene is TRBJ2-1, the V gene TRBV19; D not resolved. CDR1 is LNHDA and CDR2 is SQIVND in the germline V gene (reference sequence). Trimming left V 1 base short and J 2 bases short, with 12 bases between. The CDR3 runs to 16 residues. The CDR3 DNA sequence: TGTGCCAGTAGTATAGTAAACTCCATGGCCTACAATGAGCAGTTCTTC. It specifies CASSIVNSMAYNEQFF.

This chain connects TRBV4-3 to TRBJ2-7, with D uncertain. The CDR3 extends over 16 amino acids. V lost 1 base and J 2 bases, leaving 15 bases between the germline ends. Germline V CDR1 and CDR2: LGHNA, YSLEER. CDR3 sequence reads: CASSQAVSDAAYEQYF. Written as DNA, the CDR3 is TGCGCCAGCAGCCAAGCGGTTAGTGACGCGGCCTACGAGCAGTACTTC.

The genes are TRBV18 and TRBJ1-1, with 7 bases lining up with TRBD1. The CDR3 sequence is 16 residues long. Germline trimming cut 3 bases from V and 3 bases from J; bases unmatched to any gene: 10. Looked up from germline, CDR1 is KGHSH and CDR2 is LQKENI. The CDR3 region is CASSPPSVQGYTEAFF. CDR3 DNA: TGTGCCAGCTCACCTCCGTCGGTACAGGGGTACACTGAAGCTTTCTTT. Full variable domain (missing parts from reference TRBV18 and TRBJ1-1): NAGVMQNPRHLVRRRGQEARLRCSPMKGHSHVYWYRQLPEEGLKFMVYLQKENIIDESGMPKERFSAEFPKEGPSILRIQQVVRGDSAAYFCASSPPSVQGYTEAFFGQGTRLTVV.

The chain employs TRBV9 and TRBJ2-5; the D is unclear. From germline, CDR1 is SGDLS and CDR2 YYNGEE. V lost 3 bases and J 0 bases, leaving 9 bases between the germline ends. The CDR3 is made up of 14 amino acids. CDR3 in amino acids: CASSGHFYQETQYF. CDR3 nucleotides: TGTGCCAGCAGCGGCCACTTCTACCAAGAGACCCAGTACTTC.

The chain carries TRBV29-1 and TRBJ2-3, with a possible D match to TRBD2 (7 bases). The CDR3 is made up of 15 amino acids. CDR1 and CDR2 (germline): SQVTM, ANQGSEA. Deletions cut 6 bases from V and 1 base from J, with 17 bases between. The CDR3 bases are TGCAGCGTCACTGATAGGGGGGGCGGCACAGATACGCAGTATTTT. This encodes CSVTDRGGGTDTQYF.

The J gene is TRBJ1-4, the V gene TRBV7-9; 9 bases agree with TRBD1. J gave up 0 bases and V 5 bases, and 13 bases lay outside the gene matches. Per the germline V gene, CDR1 is SEHNR and CDR2 is FQNEAQ (reference sequence). The CDR3 is 19 residues long. CDR3 nucleotide sequence: TGTGCCAGCAGCACATATTCACAGGGGGCGCGGGCAACTAATGAAAAACTGTTTTTT. Translation gives CASSTYSQGARATNEKLFF.

The table lists this clone with a count of one. The chain links TRBV28 to TRBJ1-4; the D is unclear. There are 12 residues in the CDR3. Germline V lookup: CDR1 MDHEN, CDR2 SYDVKM. V lost 7 bases and J 4 bases, leaving 7 bases between the germline ends. The DNA for the CDR3 is TGTGCCAGCACGGGGAGTAATGAAAAACTGTTTTTT. Translating gives CASTGSNEKLFF.

The V gene is TRBV7-8, the J gene TRBJ2-1; 9 bases align to TRBD1. The CDR3 has 16 amino acids. Trimming cost V 4 bases and J 7 bases; bases outside gene matches: 11. Germline CDR1 SGHVS, CDR2 FQNEAQ. The CDR3 sequence is CASSSTRTGELNEQFF. CDR3 sequence (DNA): TGTGCCAGCAGCTCCACCCGGACAGGGGAATTGAATGAGCAGTTCTTC.

This sequence joins TRBV5-8 and TRBJ2-1; D might be TRBD2 (6 bases). Germline assignment: CDR1 SGHTS and CDR2 YDEGEE. This CDR3 has 15 residues. Trimming stripped 5 bases from V and 0 bases from J, with 12 bases between. CDR3 nucleotide sequence: TGTGCCAGCAGGGGGCGGGGCGTCTCCTACAATGAGCAGTTCTTC. Residues: CASRGRGVSYNEQFF.

The chain links TRBV18 to TRBJ1-6, with TRBD1 matching over 8 bases. The germline gives CDR1 KGHSH, CDR2 LQKENI. The CDR3 is made up of 18 amino acids. With 3 bases clipped from V and 3 bases from J, the junction kept 10 bases outside the gene matches. The CDR3 reads CASSPGQAGGVYNSPLHF. For the CDR3, the DNA is TGTGCCAGCTCACCCGGTCAGGCAGGGGGCGTCTATAATTCACCCCTCCACTTT.

This clone was seen a handful of times. V gene TRBV19 combines with J gene TRBJ2-6, with D uncertain. Germline CDR1 reads LNHDA; CDR2 reads SQIVND (reference sequence). The length of the CDR3 is 15 residues. Trimming took off 2 bases at V and 0 bases at J, with 5 bases between the two ends. CDR3 DNA: TGTGCCAGTAGTATATGGAGCTCTGGGGCCAACGTCCTGACTTTC. Translated, it gives CASSIWSSGANVLTF.

V and J are TRBV4-3 and TRBJ1-2, with D possibly TRBD1 on 6 matching bases. CDR1 is LGHNA, CDR2 YSLEER, per germline. Trimming pared 2 bases from V and 2 bases from J, leaving 12 bases between. The CDR3 contains 15 residues. The CDR3 reads CASSQTQGINYGYTF. DNA for the CDR3: TGCGCCAGCAGCCAAACGCAGGGGATAAACTATGGCTACACCTTC.

The genes are TRBV9 and TRBJ1-1, with no clear D. This CDR3 comprises 15 residues. V shed 2 bases and J shed 3 bases, with 14 bases lying between them. Germline V gene data show CDR1 as SGDLS and CDR2 as YYNGEE. The CDR3 nucleotides read TGTGCCAGCAGCGTTAACCTTGTGAGGGACACTGAAGCTTTCTTT. Amino acids: CASSVNLVRDTEAFF.

This chain connects TRBV4-3 to TRBJ2-5, with D possibly matching TRBD2 (6 bases). Trimming removed 0 bases from V and 5 bases from J, with 19 bases in between. Germline V gene sequence: CDR1 LGHNA, CDR2 YSLEER. The CDR3 sequence is 17 residues long. The CDR3: CASSQEGPGLPFETQYF. CDR3 coding DNA: TGCGCCAGCAGCCAAGAAGGCCCGGGACTTCCTTTCGAGACCCAGTACTTC.

The gene calls are TRBV7-2 and TRBJ1-1; 8 bases are shared with TRBD1. V was pared by 2 bases and J by 5 bases, with 10 bases of the junction left unmatched. CDR1 is SGHTA and CDR2 is FQGNSA in the germline V gene. This CDR3 has 16 residues. The chain's CDR3 is CASSLFSQGGITEAFF. CDR3 sequence (DNA): TGTGCCAGCAGCTTATTCTCACAGGGGGGAATAACTGAAGCTTTCTTT.

The chain has TRBV9 and TRBJ2-1; TRBD1 agrees at 9 bases. The CDR3 sequence is 16 residues long. Unmatched junction bases numbered 12, after V lost 7 bases and J lost 4 bases. Germline CDR1 reads SGDLS; CDR2 reads YYNGEE. This CDR3 is CASVPPGQGSYNEQFF. In nucleotides, the CDR3 is TGTGCCAGCGTACCTCCGGGACAGGGAAGTTACAATGAGCAGTTCTTC.

The chain links TRBV13 to TRBJ2-7; D is perhaps TRBD2 (7 bases). CDR3 length: 14 amino acids. V was trimmed by 8 bases and J by 2 bases, leaving 16 bases between them. Germline V lookup: CDR1 PRHDT, CDR2 FYEKMQ (reference sequence). The CDR3 protein is CASRIGGLTYEQYF. The CDR3 region has the DNA TGTGCCAGCCGGATCGGGGGGCTCACCTACGAGCAGTACTTC.

The V and J genes are TRBV5-4 and TRBJ1-4, with D perhaps TRBD1 (6 bases). Germline V gene data show CDR1 as SGHNT and CDR2 as YYREEE (reference sequence). CDR3 size: 14 residues. Trimming stripped 4 bases from V and 8 bases from J, with 15 bases between. CDR3 sequence reads: CASSTGTQIEKLFF. The CDR3 DNA follows: TGTGCCAGCAGCACCGGGACACAAATCGAAAAACTGTTTTTT.

V usage is TRBV6-1 and J usage is TRBJ1-3; D possibly corresponds to TRBD1 (5 bases). There are 15 residues in the CDR3. V lost 2 bases and J lost 4, with 12 bases in between. Germline V lookup: CDR1 MNHNS, CDR2 SASEGT. CDR3 DNA: TGTGCCAGCAGTGAATCTCAGGGATCCGGAAACACCATATATTTT. Amino acids: CASSESQGSGNTIYF.

This clone was detected once. The chain combines TRBV19 with TRBJ2-1; 7 bases line up with TRBD1. The V gene's germline CDR1 is LNHDA and CDR2 SQIVND (reference sequence). The CDR3 sequence is 14 residues long. V lost 5 bases to trimming and J lost 3 bases; unmatched junction nucleotides: 4. The CDR3 spells CASSLAGGYNEQFF. The CDR3 DNA reads TGTGCCAGTAGTTTGGCAGGGGGCTACAATGAGCAGTTCTTC.

CDR3 sequence (DNA): TGTGCCAGCAGTCATCAGGACAGGGGTGTGAATTCACCCCTCCACTTT. It codes for CASSHQDRGVNSPLHF. V gene TRBV27 combines with J gene TRBJ1-6, with 9 bases lining up with TRBD1. V was pared by 5 bases and J by 7 bases, with 9 bases of the junction left unmatched. Germline assignment: CDR1 MNHEY and CDR2 SMNVEV (reference sequence). There are 16 residues in the CDR3.

This clone appeared once. The chain carries TRBV7-9 and TRBJ2-5; TRBD1 aligns across 11 bases. Germline V CDR1 and CDR2: SEHNR, FQNEAQ (reference sequence). V shed 5 bases, J shed 5 bases, and the junction held 7 bases outside the gene matches. This CDR3 region has 15 residues. The CDR3 nucleotides are TGTGCCAGCAGCCGGACAGGGGGCTTCGGGGAGACCCAGTACTTC. Its protein product is CASSRTGGFGETQYF.

J is TRBJ1-1 and V is TRBV4-1; D remains ambiguous. The CDR3 consists of 16 residues. The V and J ends lost 1 base and 0 bases respectively, with 12 bases between them. The germline V gene has CDR1 MGHRA and CDR2 YSYEKL. The CDR3 region is CASSQAKESMNTEAFF. The CDR3 DNA reads TGCGCCAGCAGCCAAGCTAAGGAGTCCATGAACACTGAAGCTTTCTTT.